This T cell receptor (beta chain) was captured in a study of blood T cell repertoires in COVID-19. Across the study: Italy, Spain and the United States were the sources of the convalescent and acute COVID-19 samples. T cells, B-cell-depleted T cells, or PBMCs provided the cDNA or gDNA that served as material.

CDR3 length equals 15 residues. The germline V gene has CDR1 LNHDA and CDR2 SQIVND (reference sequence). The V end lost 6 bases, the J end lost 5 bases, and 20 bases lay between the germline ends. In the study's own analysis: By means of reference gene primer amplification, nucleated cell counts were estimated. This table comes from immunoSEQ multiplex PCR, and its TCRdb copy is limited to in-frame clones, with some not included. That table furnishes V, J and clone size, whereas the DNA furnished D and trimming. The table lists about 160,000 clones, 65% to 85% of them singletons. The genes are TRBV19 and TRBJ2-7; D remains ambiguous. The TCR sequence derives from a woman older than 75 with active or convalescent COVID-19. The specimen was peripheral blood. CDR3 protein: CASSPRNPLEDEQYF. In nucleotides, the CDR3 is TGTGCCAGTAGCCCTAGGAATCCTCTAGAGGACGAGCAGTACTTC.